The present entry profiles one T cell receptor (beta chain) with its context. What it recognizes is unknown. Germline lookup yields CDR1 LGHNA and CDR2 YSLEER. The CDR3 loop spans 13 amino acids. TRB cDNA libraries were made by UMI-labeled 5' RACE. TCRdb reanalyzed the 5' RACE reads and collapses them to one entry per CDR3 protein, without DNA. This sample's table has roughly 24,000 distinct CDR3 sequences. The sample belongs to a study of CXCR3-negative and CXCR3-positive naive CD8 T cells. Study conclusions and caveats: Naive CXCR3-positive cells had TRB CDR3s more hydrophobic than those of CXCR3-negative naive cells. Naive subsets did not differ in surface CD5, and TRB CDR3 properties served to infer TCR strength.

This TCR came from a human donor in good health. Some clones in this sample may be carry-over from other donors' samples. The sequenced sample consisted of naive CXCR3- CD8+ T cells from blood. As to subset: CD45RO-CCR7+CD27+CD95- naive CD8+ T cells lacking CXCR3 (TNR3-). The rearrangement links TRBV4-3 to TRBJ1-1. The chain's CDR3 is CASSRRVNTEAFF.